The clone carrying this T cell receptor beta chain was seen many times. The target antigen is unknown. The data are from a study of neurological immune-mediated disorders. The CDR3 is made up of 17 amino acids. Looked up from germline, CDR1 is LGHNA and CDR2 is YNFKEQ. The J segment lost 4 bases and the V segment lost 0 bases, leaving 7 bases of the junction unmatched. Study results and limitations: The repertoires of 18 of 34 multiple sclerosis patients fell into one related-CDR3 cluster (a possible signature) under phylogenetic grouping. No CDR3 amino acid sequences were shared by expanded clones across subjects, suggesting private repertoires in all groups. Whereas HTLV-1-associated myelopathy showed the most TCR clonal expansion, multiple sclerosis showed the least, with levels below those of healthy controls.

With 10-nucleotide random UMIs, 5'RACE was used to make the cDNA. TCRdb ran MiXCR on the 5' RACE reads and lists one entry per CDR3 protein. The sample yields approximately 59,000 distinct CDR3 sequences, roughly 4.9% seen once. The source material was PBMCs. V is TRBV4-2 and J is TRBJ2-2; 8 nucleotides line up with TRBD1. The receptor's source is a human donor with multiple sclerosis. The donor label of this sample is uncertain. CDR3 DNA: TGTGCCAGCAGCCAAGACCCCCAGGGGGCGATCACCGGGGAGCTGTTTTTT. It is translated as CASSQDPQGAITGELFF.